This TCR beta chain was identified in a study of T cells in Graves' hyperthyroidism and ophthalmopathy. This clonotype has just one count. Germline CDR1 and CDR2: SGHTA and FQGNSA. This CDR3 comprises 13 residues. V lost 5 bases to trimming and J lost 4 bases, with 9 bases between them. RNA transcripts gave rise to amplified TCR beta CDR3 regions. The HTBI set primed first-round TCR CDR3 RT-PCR. TCRdb analysed the multiplex PCR reads with MiXCR anew, one entry per CDR3 protein. The sample shows approximately 510,000 distinct CDR3 sequences, around 21% of them seen only once. Sequencing was performed on blood. This chain uses TRBV7-2 with TRBJ1-3; TRBD1 might be the D (6 bases). This receptor was identified in a man younger than 35 with Graves' hyperthyroidism. CDR3 coding DNA: TGTGCCAGCAGCACACAGGGAGGAAACACCATATATTTT. Amino acids: CASSTQGGNTIYF.